This entry is about one TCR beta chain. Its specific antigen is unknown. No base qualities exist here, and no much larger clone lies one base off it. The data were obtained in a study of CD8 T cells in ankylosing spondylitis (dated by TCRdb to between 2016 and 2019). In the study overall: To find TCR variants linked to disease, the study profiled T cell receptor beta repertoires in ankylosing spondylitis patients and healthy donors. The full study cohort was made up of 25 ankylosing spondylitis patients and some 100 healthy donors. Peripheral blood samples were taken, and synovial fluid was additionally collected from ankylosing spondylitis patients. Summary of the overall study and its limitations: The disease-linked clones were reported to be significantly enriched in matched synovial fluid samples from ankylosing spondylitis patients. A TCR beta motif made up of several highly homologous amino acid variants appeared to be characteristic of blood from ankylosing spondylitis patients. Some motif variants had previously been reported in the synovial fluid and blood of reactive arthritis patients, which suggests shared mechanisms of disease initiation. In peripheral blood, the disease-linked clones were found at relatively low frequencies and had a CD8+ phenotype.

Germline trimming: 0 bases from V, 4 bases from J; junction bases outside gene matches: 9. CDR1 and CDR2 are read off the germline V gene as SQVTM and ANQGSEA. From the cysteine up to the phenylalanine, the CDR3 has a length of 16 residues. The kept DNA is CDR3 alone, 48 bases in frame from the first base. Data came from an Illumina HiSeq 2500. Quantitative 5'-RACE with molecular barcodes was the method used to prepare the TCR beta libraries. Regarding the original processing steps: Disease-linked TCR variants were identified with a new computational method built on a probabilistic model of VDJ rearrangement. TCRdb cleaned the public reads at Q25 with fastp, built clones with MiXCR and kept in-frame beta chains. Each record represents a unique CDR3 protein, reported with the most common genes and DNA among its rows. The V and J calls reflect TCRdb's pipeline rather than the authors' work. This sample holds 400,000 to 450,000 distinct CDR3 sequences; roughly 18% were observed only once. Jointly, the top ten make up approximately 0.93% of the sample.

This clonotype was sampled from a male donor with ankylosing spondylitis. Sequenced input: blood, either unsorted or a sorted T cell fraction (not recorded which). Rearrangement joined TRBV29-1 to TRBJ2-1, and 7 junctional nucleotides match TRBD2. The nucleotide sequence is TGCAGCGTTGAAGATCTAGGGACTATATATTACAATGAGCAGTTCTTC. Its amino acids are CSVEDLGTIYYNEQFF.